The subject of this entry is one T cell receptor beta chain. Some clones are missing from TCRdb's copy, which holds only in-frame ones; the method was immunoSEQ multiplex PCR. The profile shows 150,000 to 200,000 clones, about 81% of them singletons. The sample belongs to a study of blood T cell repertoires in COVID-19. Study summary: Some COVID-19 samples were acute and others convalescent; all came from the United States, Italy and Spain.

Germline values: CDR1 KGHSH, CDR2 LQKENI. This CDR3 has 13 residues. The V and J ends lost 0 bases and 4 bases respectively, with 6 bases between them. The chain combines TRBV18 with TRBJ1-2; D is possibly TRBD1 (5 bases). The sample taken for sequencing was peripheral blood. The sequence was obtained from a woman over 75 with acute or convalescent COVID-19. The CDR3 bases are TGTGCCAGCTCACCACCGGGACTCTATGGCTACACCTTC. It is translated as CASSPPGLYGYTF.